These 17 T cell receptor beta chains originate from one sample sequenced in a study of human T cells and chemical hapten exposure. The time point is: patch test 1, 2 weeks after DPC sensitization. Treatment specified: therapeutic diphenylcyclopropenone sensitization with weekly scalp DPC. Using its own MiXCR run on the RACE reads, TCRdb lists one record per CDR3 protein. Here the sample spans about 120,000 distinct CDR3 sequences, roughly an eighth being singletons. Specimen: whole blood, collected in connection with sensitization to the hapten diphenylcyclopropenone (DPC). All receptors come from a man aged 18 to 30 with alopecia areata. Some clones in this sample may be carry-over from other donors' samples.

This clonotype was found many times. The chain is built from TRBV7-9 and TRBJ1-1, with D uncertain. Per the germline V gene, CDR1 is SEHNR and CDR2 is FQNEAQ (reference sequence). The CDR3 is made up of 12 amino acids. Trimming stripped 3 bases from V and 1 base from J, with 3 bases between. CDR3 DNA sequence: TGTGCCAGCAGCTTCACGAACACTGAAGCTTTCTTT. It yields the protein CASSFTNTEAFF.

This clonotype has only one observation. The chain carries TRBV3-1 and TRBJ1-2, with D possibly being TRBD1 (6 bases). The germline CDR1 and CDR2 sequences are LGHDT and YNNKEL (reference sequence). With 1 base removed from V and 3 bases from J, the gap between germline ends came to 9 bases. The CDR3 runs to 14 residues. CDR3 sequence (DNA): TGTGCCAGCAGCCAAGCCAGGGGAGACTATGGCTACACCTTC. It codes for CASSQARGDYGYTF. The variable domain in full, with the rest retrieved from reference TRBV3-1 and TRBJ1-2, is DTAVSQTPKYLVTQMGNDKSIKCEQNLGHDTMYWYKQDSKKFLKIMFSYNNKELIINETVPNRFSPKSPDKAHLNLHINSLELGDSAVYFCASSQARGDYGYTFGSGTRLTVV.

The V gene is TRBV14, the J gene TRBJ1-6; D is possibly TRBD1 (6 bases). In germline, CDR1 is SGHDN, CDR2 FVKESK. The V gene lost 0 bases and the J gene lost 9 bases, with 18 bases spanning the gap. This CDR3 has 17 residues. This CDR3 is CASSQDRQGRRGSPLHF. The CDR3 DNA follows: TGTGCCAGCAGCCAAGATCGGCAGGGGCGCAGGGGTTCACCCCTCCACTTT.

This clonotype was detected a few times. The rearrangement links TRBV20-1 to TRBJ1-2; TRBD1 might be the D (5 bases). Trimming stripped 6 bases from V and 4 bases from J, with 21 bases between. Germline V gene lookup returns CDR1 DFQATT and CDR2 SNEGSKA (reference sequence). The CDR3 totals 15 residues. The CDR3 loop is CSARRPGGDPYGYTF. DNA of the CDR3: TGCAGTGCCCGGAGGCCGGGGGGGGACCCCTATGGCTACACCTTC.

This clonotype was seen many times. V and J are TRBV28 and TRBJ1-4; no firm D call. The CDR3 is 14 residues long. The V gene lost 0 bases and the J gene lost 8 bases, with 10 bases spanning the gap. Germline V CDR1 and CDR2: MDHEN, SYDVKM. CDR3 nucleotides: TGTGCCAGCAGTTTATGGCAGATGGGGGAAAAACTGTTTTTT. This gives the protein CASSLWQMGEKLFF.

The chain links TRBV5-1 to TRBJ1-1, with a tentative D call TRBD1 (5 bases). V shed 6 bases and J shed 2 bases, with 20 bases lying between them. Germline CDR1 SGHRS, CDR2 YFSETQ. This CDR3 spans 16 amino acids. CDR3 sequence (DNA): TGCGCCAGCAAGCGGGACCTAATTCCTCTTAACACTGAAGCTTTCTTT. Translated, it gives CASKRDLIPLNTEAFF.

This clonotype was observed many times. As DNA, the CDR3 is TGTGCCAGCAGACCCCCAGGACGGCTCTCCTACGAGCAGTACTTC. Protein: CASRPPGRLSYEQYF. The chain recombines TRBV6-2 or TRBV6-3 with TRBJ2-7; D gene ambiguous. This CDR3 has 15 residues. Trimming stripped 6 bases from V and 0 bases from J, with 15 bases between. In germline, CDR1 is MNHEY, CDR2 SVGEGT.

The rearrangement uses TRBV2 and TRBJ2-3; D possibly matches TRBD1 or TRBD2 (5 bases each). With 7 bases removed from V and 6 bases from J, the gap between germline ends came to 14 bases. The germline CDR1 and CDR2 sequences are SNHLY and FYNNEI. The CDR3 is made up of 13 amino acids. CDR3 loop: CASTRVGVDTQYF. As DNA, the CDR3 is TGTGCCAGCACGCGGGTAGGGGTGGATACGCAGTATTTT. The full variable domain, its missing parts supplied by reference TRBV2 and TRBJ2-3, is EPEVTQTPSHQVTQMGQEVILRCVPISNHLYFYWYRQILGQKVEFLVSFYNNEISEKSEIFDDQFSVERPDGSNFTLKIRSTKLEDSAMYFCASTRVGVDTQYFGPGTRLTVL.

In this sample, this clonotype turned up a few times. V gene TRBV19 combines with J gene TRBJ2-3, with 8 bases identical to TRBD1. Germline CDR1 reads LNHDA; CDR2 reads SQIVND (reference sequence). J was trimmed by 1 base and V by 6 bases; bases with no gene match: 3. The CDR3 totals 14 residues. CDR3: CASSMTGGTDTQYF. CDR3 in DNA: TGTGCCAGTAGCATGACAGGGGGCACAGATACGCAGTATTTT.

The rearrangement joins TRBV11-2 to TRBJ2-3; 7 bases fit TRBD1. Trimming took 3 bases from V and 5 from J; bases not matched to a gene: 14. This CDR3 comprises 17 residues. Germline loops: CDR1 SGHAT, CDR2 FQNNGV. The CDR3 reads CASSFPTGQNPGDTQYF. CDR3 sequence (DNA): TGTGCCAGCAGCTTCCCCACGGGACAGAACCCTGGAGATACGCAGTATTTT.

The CDR3 region is CASSQGFSGTSRTDTQYF. CDR3 nucleotide sequence: TGCGCCAGCAGCCAAGGGTTTAGCGGGACCTCTAGGACAGATACGCAGTATTTT. The chain recombines TRBV4-1 with TRBJ2-3, with TRBD2 matching 8 bases. Germline lookup yields CDR1 MGHRA and CDR2 YSYEKL. Germline trimming cut 1 base from V and 3 bases from J; bases unmatched to any gene: 12. This CDR3 comprises 18 residues.

J is TRBJ2-1 and V is TRBV6-2 or TRBV6-3; TRBD2 matches 9 bases. The CDR3 is 13 residues long. Per germline, CDR1 MNHEY and CDR2 SVGEGT. Trimming took 5 bases from V and 8 from J; bases not matched to a gene: 4. The DNA for the CDR3 is TGTGCCAGCAGTAGCGGGGGGATCTATGAGCAGTTCTTC. Translating gives CASSSGGIYEQFF.

This clonotype has just a few counts. This rearrangement joins TRBV25-1 to TRBJ1-5, with TRBD1 matching 12 bases. Germline assignment: CDR1 MGHDK and CDR2 SYGVNS. CDR3 length: 16 amino acids. V lost 1 base and J lost 7; bases outside the gene matches: 5. The CDR3 sequence: CASSESGTGGVQPQHF. CDR3 DNA sequence: TGTGCCAGCAGTGAATCTGGGACAGGGGGCGTCCAGCCCCAGCATTTT.

The J gene is TRBJ1-2, the V gene TRBV9, with D perhaps matching TRBD1 (5 bases). CDR1 and CDR2 from the germline V gene are SGDLS and YYNGEE. The CDR3 has 14 residues. The ends were cut back, 4 bases at V and 4 bases at J, with 14 bases in the middle. The CDR3 loop is CASSPRQMLYGYTF. The CDR3 DNA is TGTGCCAGCAGCCCCCGACAGATGCTCTATGGCTACACCTTC.

The sample holds a few counts of this clonotype. V gene TRBV6-1 combines with J gene TRBJ1-5; 7 bases are a match to TRBD1. With V trimmed by 3 bases and J by 0 bases, 14 bases remained unmatched. The germline V gene encodes CDR1 MNHNS and CDR2 SASEGT. This CDR3 comprises 19 residues. CDR3: CASSDRFGTVEYSNQPQHF. The CDR3, as DNA: TGTGCCAGCAGTGATCGTTTCGGGACAGTGGAATATAGCAATCAGCCCCAGCATTTT.

V and J are TRBV12-3 or TRBV12-4 and TRBJ1-2; tentatively, D is TRBD1 (5 bases). The V gene lost 4 bases and the J gene lost 8 bases, with 14 bases spanning the gap. The CDR3 is 13 residues long. DNA for the CDR3: TGTGCCAGCAGTTACAGGACTCTTGAAGGCTACACCTTC. Amino acid sequence: CASSYRTLEGYTF.

The chain combines TRBV29-1 with TRBJ2-5; no clear D. The length of the CDR3 is 13 residues. Trimming left V 5 bases short and J 3 bases short, with 13 bases between. CDR1 is SQVTM, CDR2 ANQGSEA, per germline. CDR3: CSVRSAAKETQYF. Here the CDR3 DNA reads TGCAGCGTTCGTTCCGCGGCGAAAGAGACCCAGTACTTC.